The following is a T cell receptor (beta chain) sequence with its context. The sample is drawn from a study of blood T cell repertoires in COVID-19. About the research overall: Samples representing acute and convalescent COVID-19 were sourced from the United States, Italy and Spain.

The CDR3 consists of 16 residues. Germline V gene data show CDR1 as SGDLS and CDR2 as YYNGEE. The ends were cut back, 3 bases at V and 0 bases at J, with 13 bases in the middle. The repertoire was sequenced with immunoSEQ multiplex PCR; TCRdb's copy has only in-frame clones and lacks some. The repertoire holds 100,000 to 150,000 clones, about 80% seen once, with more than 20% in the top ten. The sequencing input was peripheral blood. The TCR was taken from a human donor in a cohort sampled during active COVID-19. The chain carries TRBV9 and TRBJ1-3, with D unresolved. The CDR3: CASSAVSGASGNTIYF. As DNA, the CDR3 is TGTGCCAGCAGCGCAGTCAGCGGAGCCTCTGGAAACACCATATATTTT.